The rows below give T cell receptor beta chains drawn from one sample of a study of brain T cells in children with intractable seizures. The table came from immunoSEQ multiplex PCR; TCRdb's copy has only in-frame clones and leaves some out. Here the sample spans under 150,000 clones, 94% being singletons. This sample comprised peripheral blood, obtained at surgery. The receptors were gathered from a boy under two years old with hemimegalencephaly and intractable seizures. The CDR3 runs from the conserved cysteine through the conserved F or W. Fields, in order: D gene, V gene, clone size, J gene, CDR3 protein, CDR3 DNA. The D gene is left open where the match is weak. Rows may omit the clone size; those that give it use once, few, many or a size class.

>-|TRBV4-1|-|TRBJ2-4
CASSQEGDIQYF
TGCGCCAGCAGCCAAGAGGGGGACATTCAGTACTTC
>TRBD1|TRBV4-3|-|TRBJ2-5
CASSQGTGDVETQYF
TGCGCCAGCAGCCAAGGGACAGGGGATGTAGAGACCCAGTACTTC
>TRBD1|TRBV7-3|-|TRBJ2-1
CASSLPTGQGATASYNEQFF
TGTGCCAGCAGCTTACCGACGGGACAGGGGGCCACCGCCTCCTACAATGAGCAGTTCTTC
>TRBD1|TRBV12-3/TRBV12-4|-|TRBJ1-2
CASSGQGAKGYTF
TGTGCCAGCAGCGGACAGGGGGCGAAGGGCTACACCTTC
>-|TRBV27|-|TRBJ2-7
CASSLGLAPYEQYF
TGTGCCAGCAGTTTAGGGCTAGCCCCCTACGAGCAGTACTTC
>TRBD1|TRBV28|-|TRBJ1-5
CASRDPTGVGNQPQHF
TGTGCCAGCAGGGACCCCACAGGGGTCGGGAATCAGCCCCAGCATTTT
>-|TRBV21-1|-|TRBJ1-4
CASSFVCEGGEKLFF
TGTGCCAGCAGCTTTGTTTGTGAGGGAGGGGAAAAACTGTTTTTT
>-|TRBV11-2|few|TRBJ2-2
CASSFGAANTGELFF
TGTGCCAGCAGCTTCGGAGCTGCGAACACCGGGGAGCTGTTTTTT
>-|TRBV5-1|-|TRBJ1-1
CASSNRMGVNTEAFF
TGCGCCAGCAGCAATCGGATGGGGGTCAACACTGAAGCTTTCTTT
>TRBD1|TRBV28|-|TRBJ2-1
CASSQGTEHSYNEQFF
TGTGCCAGCAGCCAAGGGACAGAACACTCCTACAATGAGCAGTTCTTC
>-|TRBV9|-|TRBJ2-2
CASSVEGGSPTGELFF
TGTGCCAGCAGCGTAGAAGGGGGAAGTCCGACCGGGGAGCTGTTTTTT
>-|TRBV18|-|TRBJ1-3
CASSPRGESSGNTIYF
TGTGCCAGCTCACCAAGGGGGGAGAGCTCTGGAAACACCATATATTTT
>TRBD1|TRBV28|-|TRBJ2-2
CASSFSGTGLTGELFF
TGTGCCAGCAGTTTCTCCGGGACAGGGTTAACCGGGGAGCTGTTTTTT
>-|TRBV3-1/TRBV3-2|-|TRBJ2-7
CAQPIDEQYF
TGTGCACAGCCGATCGACGAGCAGTACTTC
>-|TRBV29-1|-|TRBJ1-2
CSVGGPASFYGYTF
TGCAGCGTTGGCGGGCCAGCATCCTTCTATGGCTACACCTTC
>-|TRBV7-9|-|TRBJ2-7
CASSLAGIGKTEQYF
TGTGCCAGCAGCTTAGCTGGAATCGGGAAGACCGAGCAGTACTTC
>-|TRBV28|-|TRBJ2-2
CASSLLRTGELFF
TGTGCCAGCAGTTTATTGAGGACCGGGGAGCTGTTTTTT
>-|TRBV19|-|TRBJ2-1
CASSPTSGTHQFF
TGTGCCAGTAGCCCTACATCCGGGACTCATCAGTTCTTC
>-|TRBV27|-|TRBJ2-3
CASTVIGGSSDTQYF
TGTGCCAGCACCGTTATAGGGGGGAGCTCAGATACGCAGTATTTT
>-|TRBV24-1|-|TRBJ2-1
CATSDLHSYNEQFF
TGTGCCACCAGTGATTTGCACTCCTACAATGAGCAGTTCTTC
>TRBD2|TRBV5-1|-|TRBJ2-7
CASRALAGRDEQYF
TGCGCCAGCAGGGCTCTAGCAGGGAGGGACGAGCAGTACTTC
>TRBD1|TRBV5-1|-|TRBJ1-2
CASSLEFGTGAYYGYTF
TGCGCCAGCAGCTTGGAGTTTGGGACAGGGGCGTACTATGGCTACACCTTC
>-|TRBV18|-|TRBJ1-2
CASSRLTETGYTF
TGTGCCAGCTCACGGTTGACTGAGACAGGCTACACCTTC
>TRBD2|TRBV7-9|-|TRBJ2-3
CASSATSGRSDTQYF
TGTGCCAGCAGCGCGACTAGCGGGAGATCAGATACGCAGTATTTT
>-|TRBV12-1|-|TRBJ2-7
CASSEGLAGSYEQYF
TGTGCCAGCAGCGAAGGACTAGCGGGATCCTACGAGCAGTACTTC
>-|TRBV11-3|once|TRBJ2-5
CASSFRAVETQYF
TGTGCCAGCAGCTTTAGGGCCGTCGAGACCCAGTACTTC
>-|TRBV27|-|TRBJ1-5
CASSLSPGVQPQHF
TGTGCCAGCAGTTTATCCCCGGGGGTCCAGCCCCAGCATTTT
>-|TRBV6-4|-|TRBJ1-1
CASSPRGGSTEAFF
TGTGCCAGCAGTCCCAGGGGCGGGAGCACTGAAGCTTTCTTT
>-|TRBV5-6|few|TRBJ2-7
CASGTGTLYEQYF
TGTGCCAGCGGCACCGGGACACTCTACGAGCAGTACTTC
>TRBD2|TRBV4-2|-|TRBJ2-1
CASNLQASGTHEQFF
TGTGCCAGCAACCTGCAGGCTAGCGGGACCCATGAGCAGTTCTTC
>-|TRBV5-5|-|TRBJ1-5
CASSFSMGSNQPQHF
TGTGCCAGCAGCTTTTCTATGGGTAGCAATCAGCCCCAGCATTTT
>-|TRBV6-5|-|TRBJ1-2
CASSYSPLANYGYTF
TGTGCCAGCAGTTACTCTCCTCTGGCCAACTATGGCTACACCTTC
>TRBD2|TRBV19|-|TRBJ2-7
CASSTLGGALYEQYF
TGTGCCAGTAGTACCCTCGGGGGGGCCTTATACGAGCAGTACTTC
>-|TRBV6-4|-|TRBJ1-5
CASRPTAQHF
TGTGCCAGCAGGCCGACGGCCCAGCATTTT
>-|TRBV27|-|TRBJ2-2
CASSFGGVGGPPTGELFF
TGTGCCAGCAGTTTCGGAGGGGTGGGGGGCCCCCCCACCGGGGAGCTGTTTTTT
>-|TRBV10-3|-|TRBJ2-3
CAITRVATDTQYF
TGTGCCATCACCCGAGTGGCCACAGATACGCAGTATTTT
>-|TRBV28|-|TRBJ2-3
CASSFRWDTQYF
TGTGCCAGCAGCTTTAGGTGGGATACGCAGTATTTT
>TRBD1|TRBV7-8|-|TRBJ2-2
CASSLAWKDRPNTGELFF
TGTGCCAGCAGCTTAGCGTGGAAGGACAGGCCGAACACCGGGGAGCTGTTTTTT
>TRBD1|TRBV11-2|-|TRBJ1-1
CASSVQGTGTGHFYTEAFF
TGTGCCAGCAGCGTGCAGGGGACCGGGACAGGGCATTTTTACACTGAAGCTTTCTTT
>TRBD2|TRBV7-2|-|TRBJ2-2
CASSPRLREVGELFF
TGTGCCAGCAGCCCCCGTTTGCGGGAGGTCGGGGAGCTGTTTTTT
>-|TRBV29-1|-|TRBJ2-3
CSVVNSGVTGTDTQYF
TGCAGCGTTGTTAATTCAGGGGTAACGGGGACAGATACGCAGTATTTT
>-|TRBV5-1|-|TRBJ1-4
CASSFRDSNEKLFF
TGCGCCAGCAGCTTCCGAGACAGTAATGAAAAACTGTTTTTT
>-|TRBV7-3|-|TRBJ2-1
CASSLRGTYTYNEQFF
TGTGCCAGCAGCCTGCGAGGGACATACACCTACAATGAGCAGTTCTTC
>-|TRBV6-5|-|TRBJ2-7
CASRRRRDEQYF
TGTGCCAGCCGCCGGAGGAGGGACGAGCAGTACTTC
>-|TRBV4-1|once|TRBJ1-2
CASSQEPGAAYGYTF
TGCGCCAGCAGCCAAGAGCCAGGGGCGGCCTATGGCTACACCTTC
>-|TRBV3-1/TRBV3-2|-|TRBJ2-7
CASSQGPGPDYEQYF
TGTGCCAGCAGCCAAGGCCCCGGACCGGACTACGAGCAGTACTTC
>-|TRBV28|-|TRBJ2-2
CASSLRWGNTGELFF
TGTGCCAGCAGTTTAAGGTGGGGGAACACCGGGGAGCTGTTTTTT
>TRBD1|TRBV11-2|-|TRBJ1-5
CASSSGQGKDQPQHF
TGTGCCAGCAGCTCGGGACAGGGAAAGGATCAGCCCCAGCATTTT
>-|TRBV19|-|TRBJ1-2
CASSMREDGYTF
TGTGCCAGTAGTATGAGAGAGGATGGCTACACCTTC
>TRBD2|TRBV7-8|-|TRBJ2-7
CASSLGASGKSYEQYF
TGTGCCAGCAGCTTAGGGGCTAGCGGGAAATCCTACGAGCAGTACTTC
>-|TRBV28|-|TRBJ2-7
CASSLLDYEQYF
TGTGCCAGCAGTCTCCTGGATTACGAGCAGTACTTC
>TRBD1|TRBV28|-|TRBJ1-6
CASSSPGSGDRGPSPDNSPLHF
TGTGCCAGCAGCTCACCCGGTTCGGGGGACAGGGGACCCTCCCCTGATAATTCACCCCTCCACTTT
>-|TRBV5-1|-|TRBJ2-1
CASSEGTSYNEQFF
TGCGCCAGCAGCGAGGGAACCTCCTACAATGAGCAGTTCTTC
>-|TRBV7-2|-|TRBJ2-7
CASSLGLRREQYF
TGTGCCAGCAGCCTAGGACTGCGTCGGGAGCAGTACTTC
>TRBD1|TRBV4-2|-|TRBJ2-7
CASSQEDRGYLYEQYF
TGTGCCAGCAGCCAAGAGGACAGGGGGTATCTCTACGAGCAGTACTTC
>TRBD1|TRBV11-2|-|TRBJ2-1
CASIDEGAFYNEQFF
TGTGCCAGCATCGACGAGGGGGCTTTCTACAATGAGCAGTTCTTC
>TRBD1|TRBV10-1|-|TRBJ2-3
CASSGTGTDTQYF
TGCGCCAGCAGCGGGACAGGGACAGATACGCAGTATTTT
>-|TRBV5-1|once|TRBJ2-3
CASSLGYRDTQYF
TGCGCCAGCAGCTTGGGTTACAGAGATACGCAGTATTTT
>-|TRBV7-9|-|TRBJ1-1
CASSLPRTDKTEAFF
TGTGCCAGCAGCCTCCCGCGGACAGATAAAACTGAAGCTTTCTTT